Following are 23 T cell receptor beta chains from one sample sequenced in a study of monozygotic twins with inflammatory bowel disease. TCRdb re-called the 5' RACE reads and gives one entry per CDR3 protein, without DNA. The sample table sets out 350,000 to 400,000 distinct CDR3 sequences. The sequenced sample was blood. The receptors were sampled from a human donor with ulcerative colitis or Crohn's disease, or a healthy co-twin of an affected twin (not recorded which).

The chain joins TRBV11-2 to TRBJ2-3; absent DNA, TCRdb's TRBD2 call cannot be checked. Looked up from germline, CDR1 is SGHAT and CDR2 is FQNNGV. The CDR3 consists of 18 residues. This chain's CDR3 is CASSLDFQDQLPTDTQYF.

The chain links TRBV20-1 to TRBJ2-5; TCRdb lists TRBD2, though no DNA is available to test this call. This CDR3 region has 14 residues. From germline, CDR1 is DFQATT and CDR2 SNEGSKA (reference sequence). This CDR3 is CSASDGTSRKTQYF.

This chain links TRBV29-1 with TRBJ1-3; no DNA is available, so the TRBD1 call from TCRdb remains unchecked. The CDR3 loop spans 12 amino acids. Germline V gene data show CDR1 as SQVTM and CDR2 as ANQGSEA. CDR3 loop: CSVVAGGNTIYF.

CDR3 loop: CAWALYANYGYTF. The V gene is TRBV30, the J gene TRBJ1-2; lacking DNA, the TRBD1 call made by TCRdb goes unchecked. The germline V gene encodes CDR1 GTSNPN and CDR2 SVGIG (reference sequence). The CDR3 is 13 amino acids.

The CDR3 sequence is CATGGGLNTEAFF. The genes are TRBV4-1 and TRBJ1-1; no DNA is available, so the TRBD1 call from TCRdb remains unchecked. The CDR3 spans 13 residues. Germline CDR1 reads MGHRA; CDR2 reads YSYEKL.

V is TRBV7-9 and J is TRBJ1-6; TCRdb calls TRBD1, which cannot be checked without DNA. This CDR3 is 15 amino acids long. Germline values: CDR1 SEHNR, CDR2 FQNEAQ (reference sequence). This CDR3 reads CASSLAGGWDSPLHF.

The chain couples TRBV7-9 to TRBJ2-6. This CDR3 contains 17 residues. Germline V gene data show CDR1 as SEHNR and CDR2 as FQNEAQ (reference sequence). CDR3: CASSLNRDRSGANVLTF. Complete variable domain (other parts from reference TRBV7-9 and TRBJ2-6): DTGVSQNPRHKITKRGQNVTFRCDPISEHNRLYWYRQTLGQGPEFLTYFQNEAQLEKSRLLSDRFSAERPKGSFSTLEIQRTEQGDSAMYLCASSLNRDRSGANVLTFGAGSRLTVL.

The CDR3 loop reads CASTQDTTNEKLFF. The rearrangement links TRBV5-1 to TRBJ1-4. The germline gives CDR1 SGHRS, CDR2 YFSETQ. This CDR3 is built from 14 residues.

The CDR3: CASSSGGLNTIYF. The chain carries TRBV7-6 and TRBJ1-3; there is no DNA to check the TCRdb D call of TRBD1. The length of the CDR3 is 13 residues. The germline V gene encodes CDR1 SGHVS and CDR2 FNYEAQ.

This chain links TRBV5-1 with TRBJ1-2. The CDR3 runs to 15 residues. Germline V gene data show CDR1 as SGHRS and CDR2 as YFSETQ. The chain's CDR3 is CASSFGQDANYGYTF. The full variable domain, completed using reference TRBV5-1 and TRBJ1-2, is KAGVTQTPRYLIKTRGQQVTLSCSPISGHRSVSWYQQTPGQGLQFLFEYFSETQRNKGNFPGRFSGRQFSNSRSEMNVSTLELGDSALYLCASSFGQDANYGYTFGSGTRLTVV.

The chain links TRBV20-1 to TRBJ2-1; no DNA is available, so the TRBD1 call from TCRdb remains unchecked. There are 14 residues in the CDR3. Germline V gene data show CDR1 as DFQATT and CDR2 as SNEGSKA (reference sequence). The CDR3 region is CSARFGGTGDEQFF.

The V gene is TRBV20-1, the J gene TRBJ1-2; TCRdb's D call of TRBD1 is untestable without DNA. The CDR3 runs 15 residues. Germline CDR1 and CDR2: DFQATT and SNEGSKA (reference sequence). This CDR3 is CSARATGANYYGYTF.

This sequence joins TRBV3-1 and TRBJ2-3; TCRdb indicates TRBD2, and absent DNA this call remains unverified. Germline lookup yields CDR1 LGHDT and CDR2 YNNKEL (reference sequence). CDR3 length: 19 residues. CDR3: CASSQTKLETRIFTDTQYF.

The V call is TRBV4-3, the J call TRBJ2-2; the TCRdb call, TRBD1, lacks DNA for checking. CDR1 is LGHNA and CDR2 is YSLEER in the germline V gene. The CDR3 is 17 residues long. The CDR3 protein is CASSQVPGELDTGELFF.

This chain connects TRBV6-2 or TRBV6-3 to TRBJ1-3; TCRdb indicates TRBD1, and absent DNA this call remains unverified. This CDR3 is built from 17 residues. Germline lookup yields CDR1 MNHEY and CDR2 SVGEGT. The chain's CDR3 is CASSLPRTGGSGNTIYF.

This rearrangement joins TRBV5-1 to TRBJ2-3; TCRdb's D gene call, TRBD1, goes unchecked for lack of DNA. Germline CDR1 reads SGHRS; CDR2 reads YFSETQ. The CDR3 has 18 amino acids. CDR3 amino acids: CASSLDVIGGSSTDTQYF.

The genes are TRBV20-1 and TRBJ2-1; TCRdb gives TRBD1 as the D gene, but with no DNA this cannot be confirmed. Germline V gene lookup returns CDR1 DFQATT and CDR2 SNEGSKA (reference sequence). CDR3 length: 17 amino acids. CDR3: CSAIYFGTGSSYNEQFF.

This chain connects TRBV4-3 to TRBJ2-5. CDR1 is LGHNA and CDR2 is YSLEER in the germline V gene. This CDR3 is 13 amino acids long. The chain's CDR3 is CASSQDLQETQYF.

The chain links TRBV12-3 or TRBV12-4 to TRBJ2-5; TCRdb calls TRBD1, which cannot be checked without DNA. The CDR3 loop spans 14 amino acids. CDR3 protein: CASSPTGAGETQYF.

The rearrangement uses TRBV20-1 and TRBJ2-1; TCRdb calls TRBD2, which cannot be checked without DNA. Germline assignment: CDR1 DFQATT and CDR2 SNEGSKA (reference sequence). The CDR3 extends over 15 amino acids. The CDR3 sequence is CSARPPSGGYNEQFF.

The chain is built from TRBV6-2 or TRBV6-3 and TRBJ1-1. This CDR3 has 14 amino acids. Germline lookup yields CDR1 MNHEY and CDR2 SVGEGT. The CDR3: CASTLDGPNTEAFF.

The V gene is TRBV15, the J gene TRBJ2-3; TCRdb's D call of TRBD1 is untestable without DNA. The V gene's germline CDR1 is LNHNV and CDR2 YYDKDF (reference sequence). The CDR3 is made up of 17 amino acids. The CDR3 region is CATSSLFQDRVTDTQYF. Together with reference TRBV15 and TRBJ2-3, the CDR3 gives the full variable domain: DAMVIQNPRYQVTQFGKPVTLSCSQTLNHNVMYWYQQKSSQAPKLLFHYYDKDFNNEADTPDNFQSRRPNTSFCFLDIRSPGLGDTAMYLCATSSLFQDRVTDTQYFGPGTRLTVL.

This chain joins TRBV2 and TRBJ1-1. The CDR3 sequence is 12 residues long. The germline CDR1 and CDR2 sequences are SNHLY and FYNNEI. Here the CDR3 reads CASGRINTEAFF. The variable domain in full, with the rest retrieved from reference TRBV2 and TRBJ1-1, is EPEVTQTPSHQVTQMGQEVILRCVPISNHLYFYWYRQILGQKVEFLVSFYNNEISEKSEIFDDQFSVERPDGSNFTLKIRSTKLEDSAMYFCASGRINTEAFFGQGTRLTVV.